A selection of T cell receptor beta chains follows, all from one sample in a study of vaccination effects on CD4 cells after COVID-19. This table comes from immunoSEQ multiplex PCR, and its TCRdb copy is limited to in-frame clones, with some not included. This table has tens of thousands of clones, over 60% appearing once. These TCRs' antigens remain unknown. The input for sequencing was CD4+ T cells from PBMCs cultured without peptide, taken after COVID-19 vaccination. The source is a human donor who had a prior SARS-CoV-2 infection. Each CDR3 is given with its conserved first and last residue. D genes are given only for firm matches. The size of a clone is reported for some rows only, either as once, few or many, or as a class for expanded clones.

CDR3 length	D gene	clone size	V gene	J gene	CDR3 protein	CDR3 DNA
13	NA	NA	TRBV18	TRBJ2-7	CASSPSHLYEQYF	TGTGCCAGCTCACCAAGCCACCTCTACGAGCAGTACTTC
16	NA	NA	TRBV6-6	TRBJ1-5	CASSYSSRATGQPQHF	TGTGCCAGCAGTTACTCGAGTAGAGCGACGGGTCAGCCCCAGCATTTT
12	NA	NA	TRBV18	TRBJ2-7	CASSPALREQYF	TGTGCCAGCTCACCAGCCCTGAGGGAGCAGTACTTC
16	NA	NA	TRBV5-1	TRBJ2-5	CASSLVGSQAPETQYF	TGCGCCAGCAGCTTGGTAGGCTCCCAGGCCCCAGAGACCCAGTACTTC
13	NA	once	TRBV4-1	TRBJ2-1	CASSRSSYNEQFF	TGCGCCAGCAGCCGTAGCTCCTACAATGAGCAGTTCTTC
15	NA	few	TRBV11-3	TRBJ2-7	CASSLRQASSYEQYF	TGTGCCAGCAGCTTGCGACAGGCAAGCTCCTACGAGCAGTACTTC
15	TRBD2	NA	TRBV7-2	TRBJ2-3	CASSLRRGETDTQYF	TGTGCCAGCAGCTTAAGGCGGGGGGAGACAGATACGCAGTATTTT
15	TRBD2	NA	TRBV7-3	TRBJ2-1	CASSQLAGAYNEQFF	TGTGCCAGCAGCCAACTAGCGGGGGCATACAATGAGCAGTTCTTC
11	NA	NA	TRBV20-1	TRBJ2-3	CSAIGTDTQYF	TGCAGTGCTATAGGCACAGATACGCAGTATTTT
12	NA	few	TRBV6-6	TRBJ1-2	CASSYSTEGYTF	TGTGCCAGCAGTTACTCTACAGAAGGCTACACCTTC
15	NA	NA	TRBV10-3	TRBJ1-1	CAISELEGTNTEAFF	TGTGCCATCAGTGAGCTCGAGGGCACGAACACTGAAGCTTTCTTT
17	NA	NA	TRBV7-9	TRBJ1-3	CASSLGWGVRSGNTIYF	TGTGCCAGCAGCTTAGGATGGGGGGTTCGGTCTGGAAACACCATATATTTT
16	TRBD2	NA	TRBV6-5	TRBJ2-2	CASSYGLAGDKRELFF	TGTGCCAGCAGTTATGGGCTAGCGGGTGACAAACGGGAGCTGTTTTTT
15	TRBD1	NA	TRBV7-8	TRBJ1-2	CASSLGRDRGYGYTF	TGTGCCAGCAGCTTAGGAAGGGACAGGGGATATGGCTACACCTTC
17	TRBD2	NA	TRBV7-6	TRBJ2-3	CASSPIGGAFGTDTQYF	TGTGCCAGCAGCCCAATCGGGGGGGCGTTTGGCACAGATACGCAGTATTTT
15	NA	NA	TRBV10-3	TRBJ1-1	CAISESQGTDTEAFF	TGTGCCATCAGTGAGTCGCAGGGGACCGACACTGAAGCTTTCTTT
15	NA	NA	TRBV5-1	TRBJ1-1	CASSLAQPLTTEAFF	TGCGCCAGCAGCTTGGCCCAGCCGTTAACAACTGAAGCTTTCTTT
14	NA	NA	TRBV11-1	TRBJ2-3	CASTQGRSTDTQYF	TGTGCCAGCACCCAGGGGCGAAGCACAGATACGCAGTATTTT
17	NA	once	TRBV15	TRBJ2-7	CATSRDWYSELSYEQYF	TGTGCCACCAGCAGAGATTGGTACAGCGAGCTCTCCTACGAGCAGTACTTC
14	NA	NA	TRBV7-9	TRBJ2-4	CASSIDRAGDIQYF	TGTGCCAGCAGCATCGACAGGGCGGGGGACATTCAGTACTTC
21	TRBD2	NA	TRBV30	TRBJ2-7	CAWSVLPPGLAGPSGFYEQYF	TGTGCCTGGAGTGTCTTGCCGCCGGGACTAGCGGGACCTAGTGGGTTCTACGAGCAGTACTTC
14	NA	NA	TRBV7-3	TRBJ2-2	CASRVESNTGELFF	TGTGCCAGCCGAGTTGAGAGTAACACCGGGGAGCTGTTTTTT
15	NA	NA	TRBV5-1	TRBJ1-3	CASSREGLSGNTIYF	TGCGCCAGCAGCCGGGAGGGGCTCTCTGGAAACACCATATATTTT
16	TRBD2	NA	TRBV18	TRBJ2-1	CASSPKLAGGLNEQFF	TGTGCCAGCTCGCCAAAACTAGCGGGGGGGCTCAATGAGCAGTTCTTC
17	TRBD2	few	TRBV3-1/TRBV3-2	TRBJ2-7	CASSPPGLAGYYYEQYF	TGTGCCAGCAGCCCCCCTGGACTAGCGGGGTACTACTACGAGCAGTACTTC
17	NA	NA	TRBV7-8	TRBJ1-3	CASSFLVGRRSGNTIYF	TGTGCCAGCAGCTTCTTAGTCGGACGTCGCTCTGGAAACACCATATATTTT
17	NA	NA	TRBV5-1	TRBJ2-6	CASSLTTTSSGANVLTF	TGCGCCAGCAGCTTGACAACAACAAGCTCTGGGGCCAACGTCCTGACTTTC
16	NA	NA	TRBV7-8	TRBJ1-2	CASSLARVVANYGYTF	TGTGCCAGCAGCTTAGCTAGGGTAGTGGCTAACTATGGCTACACCTTC
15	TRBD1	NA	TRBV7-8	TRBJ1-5	CASSLVGTGNQPQHF	TGTGCCAGCAGCTTAGTGGGGACAGGAAATCAGCCCCAGCATTTT
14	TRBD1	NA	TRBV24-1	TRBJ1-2	CATSEGRDSYGYTF	TGTGCCACCAGTGAAGGGAGGGACAGCTATGGCTACACCTTC
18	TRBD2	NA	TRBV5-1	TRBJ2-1	CASSLLEMAGGYYNEQFF	TGCGCCAGCAGCTTGTTAGAAATGGCGGGAGGTTACTACAATGAGCAGTTCTTC
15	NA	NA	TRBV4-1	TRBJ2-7	CASSQDNRALYEQYF	TGCGCCAGCAGCCAAGATAACAGGGCCCTCTACGAGCAGTACTTC
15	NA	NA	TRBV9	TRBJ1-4	CASSYRQGIDEKLFF	TGTGCCAGCAGCTACCGGCAGGGGATCGATGAAAAACTGTTTTTT
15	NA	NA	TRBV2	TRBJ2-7	CASTLAGTLSYEQYF	TGTGCCAGCACCCTTGCCGGGACATTATCCTACGAGCAGTACTTC
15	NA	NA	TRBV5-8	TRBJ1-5	CASSLGVDSNQPQHF	TGTGCCAGCAGCTTGGGAGTTGATAGCAATCAGCCCCAGCATTTT
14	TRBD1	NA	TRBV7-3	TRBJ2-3	CASSATGTTDTQYF	TGTGCCAGCAGCGCGACAGGGACCACAGATACGCAGTATTTT
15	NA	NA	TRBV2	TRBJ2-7	CASSEGPVPVYEQYF	TGTGCCAGCAGTGAAGGACCTGTCCCGGTCTACGAGCAGTACTTC
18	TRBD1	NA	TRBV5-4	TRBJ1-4	CASSLGGTGMGANEKLFF	TGTGCCAGCAGCTTGGGTGGGACAGGGATGGGGGCTAATGAAAAACTGTTTTTT
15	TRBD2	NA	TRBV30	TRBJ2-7	CAWSVLGLARYEQYF	TGTGCCTGGAGTGTGTTAGGACTAGCTAGGTACGAGCAGTACTTC
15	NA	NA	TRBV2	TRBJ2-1	CASSTQRGGYNEQFF	TGTGCCAGCAGTACCCAAAGGGGGGGGTACAATGAGCAGTTCTTC